This T cell receptor (beta chain) came from a study of shared clonotypes between healthy human individuals. Findings and limits, study-wide: Memory subsets had estimated richness that was generally smaller than that of naive subsets. Clonotype sharing among the donors was expected to vary with sequencing depth.

Method: immunoSEQ multiplex PCR; TCRdb's copy keeps in-frame clones and lacks some. Here the sample spans nearly 1,000,000 clones, over 60% being singletons. The sample holds a few counts of this clone. Its antigen remains unidentified. Other nucleotide sequences in the sample specify the same CDR3. The TCR sequence derives from a man younger than 35 in good health. Source material: memory CD4+ T cells sorted from blood. The subset here: CD45RA-negative fraction.

The DNA for the CDR3 is TGTGCCAGCAGTGCGGAGGGAGGAGGCAATCAGCCCCAGCATTTT. It specifies CASSAEGGGNQPQHF. The chain employs TRBV6-1 and TRBJ1-5; D gene ambiguous. CDR1 is MNHNS, CDR2 SASEGT, per germline. The CDR3 runs to 15 residues. Between the trimmed V and J ends, which lost 4 bases and 2 bases, there was a span of 12 bases.